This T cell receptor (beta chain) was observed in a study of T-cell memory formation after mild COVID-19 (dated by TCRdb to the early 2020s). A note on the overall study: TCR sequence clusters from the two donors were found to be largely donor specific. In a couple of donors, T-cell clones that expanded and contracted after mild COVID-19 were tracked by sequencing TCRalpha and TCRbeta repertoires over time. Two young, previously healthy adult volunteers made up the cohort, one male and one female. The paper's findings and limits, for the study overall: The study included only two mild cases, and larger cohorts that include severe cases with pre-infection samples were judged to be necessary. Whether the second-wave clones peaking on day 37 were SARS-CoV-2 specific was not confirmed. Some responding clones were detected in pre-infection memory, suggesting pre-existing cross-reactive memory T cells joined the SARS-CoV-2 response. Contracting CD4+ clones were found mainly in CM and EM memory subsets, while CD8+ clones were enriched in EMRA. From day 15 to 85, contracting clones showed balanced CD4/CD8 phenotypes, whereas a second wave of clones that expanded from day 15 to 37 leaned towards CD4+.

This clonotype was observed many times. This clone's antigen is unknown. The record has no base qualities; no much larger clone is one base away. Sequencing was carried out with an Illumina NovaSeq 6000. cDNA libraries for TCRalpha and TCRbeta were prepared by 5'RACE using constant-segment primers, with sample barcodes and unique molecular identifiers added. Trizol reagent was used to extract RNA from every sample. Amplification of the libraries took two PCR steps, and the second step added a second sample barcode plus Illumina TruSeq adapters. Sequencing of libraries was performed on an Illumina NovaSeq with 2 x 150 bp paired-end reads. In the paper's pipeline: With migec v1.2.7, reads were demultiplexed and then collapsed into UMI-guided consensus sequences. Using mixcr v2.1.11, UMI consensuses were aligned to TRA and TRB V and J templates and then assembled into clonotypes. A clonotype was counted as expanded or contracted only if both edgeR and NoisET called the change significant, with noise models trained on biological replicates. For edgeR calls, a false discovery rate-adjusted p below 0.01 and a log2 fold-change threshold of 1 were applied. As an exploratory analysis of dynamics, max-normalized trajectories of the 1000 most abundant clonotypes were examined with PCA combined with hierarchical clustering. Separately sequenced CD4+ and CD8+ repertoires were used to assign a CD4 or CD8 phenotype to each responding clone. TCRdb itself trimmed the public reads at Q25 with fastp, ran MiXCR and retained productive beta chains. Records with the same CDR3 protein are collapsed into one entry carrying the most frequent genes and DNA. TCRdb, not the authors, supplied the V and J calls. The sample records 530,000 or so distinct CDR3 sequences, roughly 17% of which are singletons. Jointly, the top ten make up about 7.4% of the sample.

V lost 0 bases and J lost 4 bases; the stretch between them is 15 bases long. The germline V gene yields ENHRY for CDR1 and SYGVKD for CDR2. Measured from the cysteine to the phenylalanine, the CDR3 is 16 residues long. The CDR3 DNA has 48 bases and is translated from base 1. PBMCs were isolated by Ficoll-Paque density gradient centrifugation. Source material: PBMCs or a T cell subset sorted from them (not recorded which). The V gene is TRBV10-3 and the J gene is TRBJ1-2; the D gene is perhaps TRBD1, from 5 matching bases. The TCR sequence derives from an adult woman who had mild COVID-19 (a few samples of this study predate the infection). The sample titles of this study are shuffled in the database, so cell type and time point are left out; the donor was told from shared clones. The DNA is TGTGCCATCAGTGAGTCGAGGGGACGGAGCACCTATGGCTACACCTTC. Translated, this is CAISESRGRSTYGYTF.